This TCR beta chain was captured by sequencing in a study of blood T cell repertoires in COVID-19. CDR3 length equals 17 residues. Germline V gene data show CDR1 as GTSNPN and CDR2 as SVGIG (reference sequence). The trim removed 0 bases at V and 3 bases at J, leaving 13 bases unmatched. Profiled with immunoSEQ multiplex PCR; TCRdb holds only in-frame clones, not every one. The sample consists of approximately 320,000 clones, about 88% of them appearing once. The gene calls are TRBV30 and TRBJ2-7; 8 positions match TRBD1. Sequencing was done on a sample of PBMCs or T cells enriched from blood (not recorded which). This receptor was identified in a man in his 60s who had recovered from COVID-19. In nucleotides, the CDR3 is TGTGCCTGGAGTGTACCCCCTTGGACAGGGAGTGTCTACGAGCAGTACTTC. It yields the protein CAWSVPPWTGSVYEQYF.